The source of this T cell receptor beta chain is a study of cytomegalovirus exposure and HLA in healthy donors. The overall study: Later analysis reported that the roughly 130 validation repertoires shared the platform of the roughly 630 first-cohort repertoires.

Worth noting for this clone: Its antigen is not known.

The table came from immunoSEQ multiplex PCR; TCRdb's copy has only in-frame clones and leaves some out. This sample has 200,000 to 250,000 clones, with more than 75% found just once. Study-wide results and caveats: A few chains tied to CMV proved CMV antigen-specific in vitro. The study recorded 164 TCR beta chains that were cytomegalovirus-associated.

The donors belonged to the roughly 120-subject validation cohort, separate from the approximately 670-subject first cohort. The V end was cut by 2 bases, the J end by 6 bases, with 11 bases between. In germline, CDR1 is MNHEY, CDR2 SMNVEV (reference sequence). The CDR3 runs to 13 residues. The clonotype originates from a young woman in good health and CMV-seropositive. The sequenced material came from PBMCs. The J gene is TRBJ2-7, the V gene TRBV27; D might be TRBD1 (6 bases). CDR3 region: CASSLGPGAEQYF. Here the CDR3 DNA reads TGTGCCAGCAGTTTAGGACCAGGGGCCGAGCAGTACTTC.